These 9 T cell receptor beta chains were all obtained from the same sample, sequenced in a study of cytomegalovirus exposure and HLA in healthy donors. PCR was performed using 60 Vbeta and 13 Jbeta primers. The assay was immunoSEQ multiplex PCR, and TCRdb's table has in-frame clones only and misses some. This table holds 100,000 to 150,000 clones, about 78% found once. Sequenced sample: PBMCs. The receptors were sampled from a female donor in good health and CMV-seronegative.

The chain has TRBV9 and TRBJ2-1, with D possibly TRBD2 on 6 matching bases. Deletions cut 2 bases from V and 4 bases from J, with 10 bases between. This CDR3 has 14 amino acids. The germline CDR1 and CDR2 sequences are SGDLS and YYNGEE. CDR3: CASSVGGSYNEQFF. The CDR3 DNA is TGTGCCAGCAGCGTTGGGGGGAGTTACAATGAGCAGTTCTTC. Variable domain in full (rest from reference TRBV9 and TRBJ2-1): DSGVTQTPKHLITATGQRVTLRCSPRSGDLSVYWYQQSLDQGLQFLIQYYNGEERAKGNILERFSAQQFPDLHSELNLSSLELGDSALYFCASSVGGSYNEQFFGPGTRLTVL.

This chain joins TRBV5-1 and TRBJ1-2; D unclear. The CDR3 consists of 14 residues. CDR1 and CDR2 from the germline V gene are SGHRS and YFSETQ. V lost 0 bases, J lost 2 bases, and 8 bases lay in between. The CDR3: CASSLGQRNYGYTF. In nucleotides, the CDR3 is TGCGCCAGCAGCTTGGGGCAGCGAAACTATGGCTACACCTTC.

CDR3 amino acids: CAISDVGSSSYEQYF. The CDR3 coding sequence is TGTGCCATCAGTGATGTTGGCTCCAGCTCCTACGAGCAGTACTTC. The gene calls are TRBV10-3 and TRBJ2-7; D unclear. The CDR3 has 15 amino acids. Trimming pared 3 bases from V and 0 bases from J, leaving 12 bases between. Germline V lookup: CDR1 ENHRY, CDR2 SYGVKD.

The rearrangement joins TRBV11-2 to TRBJ2-5; no firm D call. The germline V and J ends were trimmed by 4 bases and 4 bases, with 16 bases remaining between them. Germline CDR1 and CDR2: SGHAT and FQNNGV. The length of the CDR3 is 15 residues. The CDR3 reads CASSSPRRYSETQYF. The CDR3 coding sequence is TGTGCCAGCAGCTCCCCTAGGCGGTATTCAGAGACCCAGTACTTC.

This chain uses TRBV13 with TRBJ1-2; 7 positions agree with TRBD1. This CDR3 has 14 residues. Losses at the gene ends were 4 bases for V and 3 bases for J; bases not matched to a gene: 5. The germline V gene encodes CDR1 PRHDT and CDR2 FYEKMQ (reference sequence). CDR3 in DNA: TGTGCCAGCAGCTCCCGGGACAGATACTATGGCTACACCTTC. Encoded protein: CASSSRDRYYGYTF.

The chain joins TRBV6-4 to TRBJ2-7; 8 bases line up with TRBD2. Trimming took 5 bases from V and 0 from J; bases not matched to a gene: 12. CDR3 length: 17 residues. The V gene's germline CDR1 is MRHNA and CDR2 SNTAGT. In nucleotides, the CDR3 is TGTGCCAGCAGTTTACTAGCGGAGGTATTATTCTCCTACGAGCAGTACTTC. Protein sequence: CASSLLAEVLFSYEQYF.

V is TRBV15 and J is TRBJ1-5; 7 nucleotides line up with TRBD1. With V trimmed by 5 bases and J by 3 bases, 13 bases remained unmatched. The CDR3 spans 17 residues. Germline CDR1 LNHNV, CDR2 YYDKDF (reference sequence). CDR3 sequence (DNA): TGTGCCACCAGCCTCCCGACAGGGCACCACTTCAATCAGCCCCAGCATTTT. It yields the protein CATSLPTGHHFNQPQHF.

The chain is built from TRBV4-3 and TRBJ2-3; D might be TRBD2 (6 bases). The germline CDR1 and CDR2 sequences are LGHNA and YSLEER. V lost 4 bases, J lost 4 bases, and 15 bases lay in between. The CDR3 covers 15 residues. The chain's CDR3 is CASSRLLWEADTQYF. As DNA, the CDR3 is TGCGCCAGCAGCCGCCTCTTGTGGGAGGCAGATACGCAGTATTTT.

V usage is TRBV29-1 and J usage is TRBJ2-3, with 14 bases lining up with TRBD2. The CDR3 is 14 amino acids. The germline CDR1 and CDR2 sequences are SQVTM and ANQGSEA. With 4 bases clipped from V and 4 bases from J, the junction kept 1 base outside the gene matches. CDR3 in amino acids: CSVAGLAGADTQYF. In DNA form, the CDR3 reads TGCAGCGTTGCGGGACTAGCGGGAGCAGATACGCAGTATTTT.